This T cell receptor beta chain was profiled in a study of immune characterization of retroperitoneal liposarcoma. MiXCR was run by TCRdb on the PCR reads, yielding one entry per CDR3 protein. This sample has around 3,000 distinct CDR3 sequences, with approximately 45% found just once. The CDR3 is 16 amino acids. V shed 3 bases and J shed 11 bases, with 28 bases lying between them. Germline assignment: CDR1 DFQATT and CDR2 SNEGSKA (reference sequence). This sequence joins TRBV20-1 and TRBJ2-5; D assignment may be TRBD1 or TRBD2 (6 bases each). Specimen: tumor tissue. The source is a male donor with retroperitoneal liposarcoma. The CDR3 is CSARGGGPGEAGEQYF. The CDR3 bases are TGCAGTGCTAGGGGGGGCGGCCCTGGGGAGGCCGGTGAGCAGTACTTC.